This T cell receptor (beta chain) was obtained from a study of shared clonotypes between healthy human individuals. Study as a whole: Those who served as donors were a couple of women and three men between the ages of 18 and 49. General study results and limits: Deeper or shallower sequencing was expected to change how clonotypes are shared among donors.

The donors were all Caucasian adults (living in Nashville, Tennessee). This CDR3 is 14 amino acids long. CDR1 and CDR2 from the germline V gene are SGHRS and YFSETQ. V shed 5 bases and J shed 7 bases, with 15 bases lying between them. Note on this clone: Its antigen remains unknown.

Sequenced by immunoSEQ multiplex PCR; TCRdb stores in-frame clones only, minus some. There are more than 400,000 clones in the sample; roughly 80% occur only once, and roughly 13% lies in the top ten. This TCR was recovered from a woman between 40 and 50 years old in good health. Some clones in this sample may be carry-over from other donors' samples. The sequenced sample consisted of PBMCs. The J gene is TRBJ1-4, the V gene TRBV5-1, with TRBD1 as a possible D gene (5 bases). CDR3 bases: TGCGCCAGCAGGCCGTCCGGGGGAGTTGAAAAACTGTTTTTT. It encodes CASRPSGGVEKLFF.